This is a list of T cell receptor beta chains from one sample in a study of cytomegalovirus exposure and HLA in healthy donors. Data came from immunoSEQ multiplex PCR; TCRdb stores just in-frame clones and leaves some out. In the table there are 150,000 to 200,000 clones, 65% to 85% of which are singletons. The specimen sequenced was PBMCs. These receptor sequences come from a girl aged 10-17 years in good health and CMV-seropositive. The CDR3 runs from the conserved cysteine through the conserved F or W. The order of the fields is J gene, V gene, D gene, CDR3 protein. A D gene is named only where the DNA matches it firmly.

>TRBJ2-2|TRBV5-1|NA
CASSFHAGSNTGELFF
>TRBJ2-1|TRBV4-1|NA
CASSQPRTTMEQFF
>TRBJ2-1|TRBV10-1|NA
CASSAQLGVNYNEQFF
>TRBJ1-5|TRBV7-9|NA
CASSTMEDQPQHF
>TRBJ2-7|TRBV15|TRBD1
CATSMVKGQNTYEQYF
>TRBJ1-5|TRBV6-5|TRBD1
CASSWTGDSNQPQHF
>TRBJ2-7|TRBV25-1|NA
CASSDPPRGTYEQYF
>TRBJ2-7|TRBV29-1|NA
CSVEPSDFAPYEQYF
>TRBJ1-5|TRBV6-6|NA
CASSYSEGNQPQHF
>TRBJ2-7|TRBV7-9|TRBD1
CASSSTGGLSEQYF
>TRBJ2-2|TRBV27|NA
CASSFRGGPYTGELFF
>TRBJ2-5|TRBV27|NA
CASNRRGTQETQYF
>TRBJ1-5|TRBV6-1|NA
CASSEARGGSKNQPQHF
>TRBJ1-5|TRBV30|NA
CAWSWGGSQPQHF
>TRBJ1-2|TRBV6-4|TRBD1
CASPGLEAGGRGYTF
>TRBJ2-7|TRBV5-1|TRBD2
CASSPSGVEQYF
>TRBJ1-2|TRBV19|NA
CASSLQVLPLGYTF
>TRBJ2-5|TRBV25-1|NA
CASSSTTSVQYF
>TRBJ2-2|TRBV4-3|NA
CASSQTLAGANTGELFF
>TRBJ2-1|TRBV7-9|TRBD2
CASSLGTSPPFF
>TRBJ1-2|TRBV29-1|NA
CSVEPDGGGYTF
>TRBJ2-1|TRBV5-1|NA
CASSLLPTGNYNEQFF
>TRBJ2-2|TRBV25-1|NA
CASSELTGELFF
>TRBJ1-2|TRBV29-1|NA
CSVDRILYGYTF
>TRBJ2-7|TRBV15|TRBD1
CATRRDRGQYEQYF
>TRBJ2-7|TRBV7-6|TRBD2
CASSSGLGHSKISYEQYF
>TRBJ2-3|TRBV10-1|TRBD2
CASSVIAGGLTDTQYF
>TRBJ2-2|TRBV6-6|NA
CASNPREAGELFF
>TRBJ2-2|TRBV7-8|TRBD1
CASSPRTGATGELFF
>TRBJ2-4|TRBV10-3|NA
CAISAPMGAGAKNIQYF
>TRBJ2-7|TRBV5-1|TRBD2
CASSLSSGSSYEQYF
>TRBJ1-2|TRBV12-5|NA
CASGLVVSGLHYGYTF
>TRBJ2-7|TRBV29-1|TRBD2
CSVSGTSGYEQYF
>TRBJ2-5|TRBV11-1|TRBD1
CASSITPDRAETQYF
>TRBJ2-7|TRBV7-8|TRBD2
CASSFRAGAPVVEQYF
>TRBJ1-1|TRBV27|NA
CASVPLTSAGTEAFF
>TRBJ2-5|TRBV18|TRBD1
CASSPPGQYQETQYF
>TRBJ2-7|TRBV29-1|TRBD1
CSVDGTGTYEQYF
>TRBJ2-5|TRBV7-8|NA
CASSRGETQYF
>TRBJ2-1|TRBV19|NA
CASSSSEMRLYNEQFF
>TRBJ2-7|TRBV7-2|NA
CASSLGGSGTYEQYF
>TRBJ2-2|TRBV10-3|TRBD1
CAISASGTGGGELFF
>TRBJ2-7|TRBV4-2|TRBD2
CASSQGAERGNYEQYF
>TRBJ2-1|TRBV2|TRBD2
CASSPGTSGRIQQFF
>TRBJ2-7|TRBV6-5|TRBD1
CASSYSGTGNYEQYF
>TRBJ2-1|TRBV5-1|NA
CASSLKVGGYNEQFF
>TRBJ2-2|TRBV11-2|TRBD2
CASRRLASGTTGELFF
>TRBJ2-7|TRBV6-5|TRBD1
CASSYSPGQGAEQYF
>TRBJ2-5|TRBV6-1|TRBD1
CASSKTGPQETQYF
>TRBJ2-7|TRBV9|NA
CASSVGYLSYEQYF
>TRBJ1-4|TRBV6-6|NA
CASNLRGEKLFF